These 23 T cell receptor beta chains were sequenced from one sample in a study of chemoradiotherapy in HPV16-positive cancers (dated by TCRdb to the early 2020s). Library method: the immunoSEQ multiplex PCR assay. Not all clones reach the TCRdb copy of this immuneACCESS table, which keeps in-frame sequences only. Checked studies attribute under half of the gap to unresolved V genes and leave the rest unexplained. This sample gives approximately 11,000 clones in total; roughly 70% of them show up just once. 13% to 15% of the sample rests with the top ten. Sampling was carried out from a patient who underwent chemoradiotherapy. The receptor set was obtained from a human donor with HPV-associated anogenital cancer.

J is TRBJ2-3 and V is TRBV9; 12 bases align to TRBD1. Germline CDR1 and CDR2: SGDLS and YYNGEE. The CDR3 has 16 amino acids. J lost 4 bases, V lost 0 bases, and 3 bases had no gene match. DNA for the CDR3: TGTGCCAGCAGCGTAGAGGGACAGGGGGCCTCAGATACGCAGTATTTT. It yields the protein CASSVEGQGASDTQYF.

The chain joins TRBV7-3 to TRBJ2-5; D is perhaps TRBD2 (6 bases). CDR1 and CDR2 from the germline V gene are SGHTA and FQGTGA. The germline V and J ends were trimmed by 2 bases and 2 bases, with 12 bases remaining between them. CDR3 length: 15 residues. This CDR3 reads CASSLAGLYQETQYF. The CDR3 bases are TGTGCCAGCAGCTTAGCGGGACTTTATCAAGAGACCCAGTACTTC.

The genes are TRBV5-6 and TRBJ2-7; unclear D gene. CDR3 size: 14 residues. V was pared by 2 bases and J by 2 bases, with 11 bases between. Germline loops: CDR1 SGHDT, CDR2 YYEEEE. The CDR3 loop is CASSFSNTAYEQYF. As DNA, the CDR3 is TGTGCCAGCAGCTTTAGTAACACCGCCTACGAGCAGTACTTC.

V and J are TRBV5-4 and TRBJ2-7; the D gene is possibly TRBD1 (5 bases). Germline lookup yields CDR1 SGHNT and CDR2 YYREEE (reference sequence). The CDR3 loop spans 14 amino acids. Trimming took 3 bases from V and 6 from J, leaving 16 bases between them. In nucleotides, the CDR3 is TGTGCCAGCAGCTCCCAGGGAAGGTCAGCCGAGCAGTACTTC. It translates to CASSSQGRSAEQYF.

The chain recombines TRBV5-1 with TRBJ1-2, with TRBD1 identical over 8 bases. This CDR3 comprises 13 residues. V dropped 4 bases and J dropped 4; count of bases not matched to a gene: 3. Germline loops: CDR1 SGHRS, CDR2 YFSETQ. CDR3 loop: CASSETGGYGYTF. The CDR3 coding sequence is TGCGCCAGCAGCGAAACAGGGGGCTATGGCTACACCTTC.

This clone was found a few times. The V gene is TRBV6-1, the J gene TRBJ1-1; tentative D call: TRBD1 (5 bases). There are 13 residues in the CDR3. Germline V gene sequence: CDR1 MNHNS, CDR2 SASEGT. V shed 7 bases and J shed 3 bases, with 12 bases lying between them. The chain's CDR3 is CASIKEGYTEAFF. Here the CDR3 DNA reads TGTGCCAGCATAAAGGAGGGGTACACTGAAGCTTTCTTT.

About this clone itself: Sequence at one end of the junction differs from germline and may be a read error. The rearrangement joins TRBV7-7 to TRBJ2-5; 9 nucleotides align to TRBD2. The germline V gene has CDR1 SSHAT and CDR2 FNYEAQ (reference sequence). This CDR3 has 16 amino acids. The CDR3 coding sequence is TGTGCTAGCAGCTTAGTGGGAGCGGGGGGAGGAGAGACCCAGTACTTC. Translation gives CASSLVGAGGGETQYF.

This rearrangement joins TRBV18 to TRBJ2-1, with D possibly TRBD1 on 6 matching bases. CDR3 length equals 15 residues. Trimming removed 1 base at V and 7 bases at J, with 14 bases between. Germline V lookup: CDR1 KGHSH, CDR2 LQKENI. The CDR3 protein is CASSPLSQGPNEQFF. Written as DNA, the CDR3 is TGTGCCAGCTCACCACTAAGTCAGGGGCCTAATGAGCAGTTCTTC.

This clone was detected a few times. The genes are TRBV9 and TRBJ1-6; TRBD1 might be the D (5 bases). Per germline, CDR1 SGDLS and CDR2 YYNGEE. The CDR3 contains 15 residues. V was clipped by 0 bases and J by 9 bases, with 13 bases between them. This CDR3 is CASSVGGESSSPLHF. In nucleotides, the CDR3 is TGTGCCAGCAGCGTAGGGGGCGAAAGTAGTTCACCCCTCCACTTT.

The chain has TRBV25-1 and TRBJ2-1; D is perhaps TRBD1 (6 bases). The CDR3 spans 16 residues. Between the trimmed V and J ends, which lost 6 bases and 4 bases, there was a span of 19 bases. Per germline, CDR1 MGHDK and CDR2 SYGVNS. The CDR3 spells CASSLQGPTTYNEQFF. DNA of the CDR3: TGTGCCAGCAGCCTACAGGGCCCGACAACATACAATGAGCAGTTCTTC.

This clone was found a few times. The J gene is TRBJ2-7, the V gene TRBV18; 11 nucleotides line up with TRBD1. J lost 3 bases, V lost 3 bases, and 1 base had no gene match. The germline gives CDR1 KGHSH, CDR2 LQKENI. The CDR3 length is 14 residues. Here the CDR3 reads CASSPGTGGYEQYF. As DNA, the CDR3 is TGTGCCAGCTCACCCGGGACAGGGGGCTACGAGCAGTACTTC.

This chain links TRBV6-1 with TRBJ1-4, with a weak D call TRBD1 (5 bases). CDR3 length equals 15 residues. Germline V gene lookup returns CDR1 MNHNS and CDR2 SASEGT. Deletions cut 6 bases from V and 4 bases from J, with 15 bases between. CDR3 in amino acids: CASSKRGQGNEKLFF. DNA for the CDR3: TGTGCCAGCAGCAAAAGAGGGCAGGGTAATGAAAAACTGTTTTTT.

The V and J genes are TRBV15 and TRBJ1-1; 11 bases line up with TRBD1. Germline trimming cut 9 bases from V and 7 bases from J; bases unmatched to any gene: 7. The CDR3 sequence is 13 residues long. The germline V gene has CDR1 LNHNV and CDR2 YYDKDF (reference sequence). The CDR3 DNA is TGTGCCACGGGACAGGGGGTGGAGAATGAAGCTTTCTTT. It is translated as CATGQGVENEAFF.

The chain combines TRBV6-6 with TRBJ1-6, with 10 bases fitting TRBD1. J was trimmed by 6 bases and V by 5 bases; bases with no gene match: 1. This CDR3 region has 14 residues. Germline V CDR1 and CDR2: MNHNY, SVGAGI (reference sequence). CDR3 sequence reads: CASSRTGGNSPLHF. CDR3 nucleotide sequence: TGTGCCAGCAGTCGGACAGGGGGTAATTCACCCCTCCACTTT.

The chain combines TRBV1 with TRBJ2-7; the D call TRBD2 from the table was never checked on the DNA. TRBV1 is a listed pseudogene. CDR3 size: 13 residues. The CDR3 spells CTSSCGGSYEQYF. CDR3 DNA sequence: TGCACCAGCAGCTGTGGAGGTTCCTACGAGCAGTACTTC.

The chain recombines TRBV2 with TRBJ2-2, with D tentatively TRBD1 (6 bases). Trimming took off 6 bases at V and 1 base at J, with 15 bases between the two ends. Germline V CDR1 and CDR2: SNHLY, FYNNEI. This CDR3 contains 16 residues. CDR3 bases: TGTGCCAGCAGCGTCCAGGGGTTGAAGAACACCGGGGAGCTGTTTTTT. Its translation: CASSVQGLKNTGELFF.

This chain links TRBV2 with TRBJ1-5, with D possibly matching TRBD1 (5 bases). The CDR3 sequence is 15 residues long. The V end lost 5 bases, the J end lost 1 base, and 12 bases lay between the germline ends. Germline assignment: CDR1 SNHLY and CDR2 FYNNEI. The CDR3 region has the DNA TGTGCCAGCAGTCGGGACCTTTCAAGCAATCAGCCCCAGCATTTT. Amino acid sequence: CASSRDLSSNQPQHF.

CDR3 region: CATKGDGTGNTIYF. CDR3 bases: TGTGCCACCAAGGGAGACGGCACTGGAAACACCATATATTTT. The chain links TRBV19 to TRBJ1-3; D remains ambiguous. V dropped 10 bases and J dropped 2 bases, with 15 bases sitting between them. This CDR3 region has 14 residues. Germline values: CDR1 LNHDA, CDR2 SQIVND (reference sequence).

The chain carries TRBV12-5 and TRBJ2-7; D is ambiguous. The CDR3 length is 12 residues. Trimming left V 3 bases short and J 7 bases short, with 10 bases between. The germline V gene encodes CDR1 LGHNT and CDR2 FRNRAP. The CDR3 reads CASGLRVREQYF. For the CDR3, the DNA is TGTGCTAGTGGTTTACGGGTCCGAGAGCAGTACTTC.

This clone counts as medium-sized. The chain recombines TRBV9 with TRBJ2-3; D could derive from TRBD1 or TRBD2 (6 bases each). With 5 bases removed from V and 0 bases from J, the gap between germline ends came to 13 bases. The CDR3 contains 15 residues. Looked up from germline, CDR1 is SGDLS and CDR2 is YYNGEE. The CDR3 bases are TGTGCCAGCAGTGGAGGGGGGCATAGCACAGATACGCAGTATTTT. Encoded protein: CASSGGGHSTDTQYF.

This clone was detected a few times. V usage is TRBV4-3 and J usage is TRBJ1-1; no clear D gene. The CDR3 loop spans 15 amino acids. Germline CDR1 and CDR2: LGHNA and YSLEER. Deletions cut 0 bases from V and 5 bases from J, with 13 bases between. CDR3 amino acids: CASSQDLSSGTEAFF. The CDR3 DNA reads TGCGCCAGCAGCCAAGATTTGAGTTCGGGGACTGAAGCTTTCTTT.

CDR3 coding DNA: TGTGCCAGCAGCACTGGACTAACCTACAATGAGCAGTTCTTC. It is translated as CASSTGLTYNEQFF. The chain has TRBV5-5 and TRBJ2-1; D possibly corresponds to TRBD2 (6 bases). Germline CDR1 is SGHKS and CDR2 is YYEKEE (reference sequence). CDR3 length equals 14 residues. V lost 4 bases to trimming and J lost 2 bases, with 10 bases between them. The whole variable domain, remainder taken from reference TRBV5-5 and TRBJ2-1, is DAGVTQSPTHLIKTRGQQVTLRCSPISGHKSVSWYQQVLGQGPQFIFQYYEKEERGRGNFPDRFSARQFPNYSSELNVNALLLGDSALYLCASSTGLTYNEQFFGPGTRLTVL.

The gene calls are TRBV5-4 and TRBJ2-5; a possible D gene is TRBD1 (5 bases). The germline V gene encodes CDR1 SGHNT and CDR2 YYREEE (reference sequence). The CDR3 totals 15 residues. V shed 3 bases and J shed 3 bases, with 15 bases lying between them. The CDR3 loop reads CASSSPFQGKETQYF. The CDR3 nucleotides are TGTGCCAGCAGCTCCCCATTCCAGGGAAAAGAGACCCAGTACTTC.